The clone carrying this T cell receptor beta chain was seen many times. Its antigen is still unknown. The CDR3 is made up of 13 amino acids. V dropped 5 bases and J dropped 3; count of bases not matched to a gene: 6. Per the germline V gene, CDR1 is SQVTM and CDR2 is ANQGSEA. This sample is part of a study of CD8 T cells in ankylosing spondylitis. Researchers built TCR beta libraries using quantitative 5'-RACE with molecular barcodes. TCRdb processed the 5' RACE reads anew with MiXCR; each CDR3 protein has one entry. The repertoire holds 300,000 to 400,000 distinct CDR3 sequences, with 20% to 25% as singletons. Findings of the study overall: In reactive arthritis synovial fluid and blood, some motif variants had been reported before. Matched ankylosing spondylitis synovial fluid reportedly contained a significantly enriched population of disease-linked clones. Researchers report that disease-linked clones proved CD8+ and relatively rare in peripheral blood.

The sequenced material came from blood, either unsorted or a sorted T cell fraction (not recorded which). The receptor was derived from a male donor with ankylosing spondylitis or in good health (not recorded which). The chain has TRBV29-1 and TRBJ2-7; 8 nucleotides agree with TRBD2. CDR3 residues: CSVTGTSSYEQYF. The CDR3 coding sequence is TGCAGCGTTACCGGGACTAGTAGCTACGAGCAGTACTTC.